Listed below are T cell receptor beta chains from one sample, sequenced in a study of control samples from healthy donors and cancer patients. The method was immunoSEQ multiplex PCR; TCRdb's version includes in-frame clones alone and lacks a portion of them. The sample holds about 50,000 clones, over 90% seen once. What was sequenced was PBMCs. These receptors all come from a woman in her forties or fifties with head and neck cancer. Each CDR3 is given with its conserved first and last residue. Fields, in order: clone size, D gene, J gene, V gene, CDR3 DNA, CDR3 protein. The D gene is left open where the match is weak. Size is omitted from some rows. Given values are once, few, many or a class for expanded clones.

clone_size: .; d_call: .; j_call: TRBJ2-7; v_call: TRBV4-3; cdr3_nt: TGCGCCAGCAGCCAAGGAGGCGGGACCTACTCCTACGAGCAGTACTTC; cdr3_aa: CASSQGGGTYSYEQYF
clone_size: once; d_call: .; j_call: TRBJ2-4; v_call: TRBV3-1/TRBV3-2; cdr3_nt: TGTGCCAGCAGCCAGGGTGGGGTAATAGCCAAAAACATTCAGTACTTC; cdr3_aa: CASSQGGVIAKNIQYF
clone_size: .; d_call: .; j_call: TRBJ1-1; v_call: TRBV30; cdr3_nt: TGTGCCTGGAGTGTACTGGAGGGGACTGAAGCTTTCTTT; cdr3_aa: CAWSVLEGTEAFF
clone_size: .; d_call: .; j_call: TRBJ2-6; v_call: TRBV15; cdr3_nt: TGTGCCACCAGCAGGGAACTATGGGGGGGCGGGTCTGGGGCCAACGTCCTGACTTTC; cdr3_aa: CATSRELWGGGSGANVLTF
clone_size: .; d_call: .; j_call: TRBJ2-1; v_call: TRBV2; cdr3_nt: TGTGCCAGCAGAGCCATCAGCTCCTACAATGAGCAGTTCTTC; cdr3_aa: CASRAISSYNEQFF
clone_size: .; d_call: .; j_call: TRBJ1-1; v_call: TRBV5-5; cdr3_nt: TGTGCCAGCAGCCTGCAGGCCACGAACACTGAAGCTTTCTTT; cdr3_aa: CASSLQATNTEAFF
clone_size: .; d_call: .; j_call: TRBJ2-7; v_call: TRBV7-8; cdr3_nt: TGTGCCAGCAGCCGGGACACTCCCTACGAGCAGTACTTC; cdr3_aa: CASSRDTPYEQYF
clone_size: .; d_call: .; j_call: TRBJ2-7; v_call: TRBV5-4; cdr3_nt: TGTGCCAGCAGCTTGGAAGGCAGGTCCTACGAGCAGTACTTC; cdr3_aa: CASSLEGRSYEQYF
clone_size: few; d_call: TRBD1; j_call: TRBJ1-1; v_call: TRBV27; cdr3_nt: TGTGCCAGCAGTAACTACAGGGGGGGGATGAACACTGAAGCTTTCTTT; cdr3_aa: CASSNYRGGMNTEAFF
clone_size: .; d_call: .; j_call: TRBJ2-3; v_call: TRBV6-5; cdr3_nt: TGTGCCAGCAGGGGCAGGGGGGTTGGAGATACGCAGTATTTT; cdr3_aa: CASRGRGVGDTQYF
clone_size: .; d_call: TRBD2; j_call: TRBJ2-7; v_call: TRBV5-1; cdr3_nt: TGCGCCAGCAGCCCCGGGGGGGGCTACGAGCAGTACTTC; cdr3_aa: CASSPGGGYEQYF
clone_size: .; d_call: TRBD1; j_call: TRBJ2-7; v_call: TRBV5-1; cdr3_nt: TGCGCCAGCAGCTGGTCGGGTCGACAGGGCCCATCCTACGAGCAGTACTTC; cdr3_aa: CASSWSGRQGPSYEQYF
clone_size: .; d_call: .; j_call: TRBJ2-5; v_call: TRBV7-2; cdr3_nt: TGTGCCAGCAGCTACCGGGGAGGACAGGAGACCCAGTACTTC; cdr3_aa: CASSYRGGQETQYF
clone_size: .; d_call: .; j_call: TRBJ1-2; v_call: TRBV19; cdr3_nt: TGTGCCAGTACCCTAGCAGGAGCTAACTATGGCTACACCTTC; cdr3_aa: CASTLAGANYGYTF
clone_size: .; d_call: TRBD2; j_call: TRBJ2-7; v_call: TRBV28; cdr3_nt: TGTGCCAGCAGTTTAAACGGGAGGGCCCACGAGCAGTACTTC; cdr3_aa: CASSLNGRAHEQYF
clone_size: .; d_call: .; j_call: TRBJ1-5; v_call: TRBV11-1; cdr3_nt: TGTGCCAGCAGCTTCGACAGGAGACAGCCCCAGCATTTT; cdr3_aa: CASSFDRRQPQHF
clone_size: .; d_call: TRBD2; j_call: TRBJ2-7; v_call: TRBV15; cdr3_nt: TGTGCCACCAGCAGAAGCGATGGTAGGCTAGCGGGAGTTGGCGAGCAGTACTTC; cdr3_aa: CATSRSDGRLAGVGEQYF
clone_size: .; d_call: .; j_call: TRBJ1-1; v_call: TRBV5-1; cdr3_nt: TGCGCCAGCAGCTTGTCCGTTGGGGGCACTGAAGCTTTCTTT; cdr3_aa: CASSLSVGGTEAFF
clone_size: .; d_call: .; j_call: TRBJ1-2; v_call: TRBV7-9; cdr3_nt: TGTGCCAGCAGCTTAGGACGCAGGGTTAACTATGGCTACACCTTC; cdr3_aa: CASSLGRRVNYGYTF
clone_size: .; d_call: .; j_call: TRBJ1-4; v_call: TRBV5-1; cdr3_nt: TGCGCCAGCAGCCCCGGACAGTTTAATGAAAAACTGTTTTTT; cdr3_aa: CASSPGQFNEKLFF
clone_size: .; d_call: TRBD2; j_call: TRBJ2-1; v_call: TRBV19; cdr3_nt: TGTGCCAGTAGGGGAGGGCGGAATGAGCAGTTCTTC; cdr3_aa: CASRGGRNEQFF
clone_size: .; d_call: .; j_call: TRBJ2-1; v_call: TRBV19; cdr3_nt: TGTGCCAGTAGTATTACAGCCTACTACAATGAGCAGTTCTTC; cdr3_aa: CASSITAYYNEQFF
clone_size: .; d_call: TRBD1; j_call: TRBJ1-2; v_call: TRBV7-2; cdr3_nt: TGTGCCAGCAGCCAGGGACAGGGGGCTGCCTATGGCTACACCTTC; cdr3_aa: CASSQGQGAAYGYTF
clone_size: .; d_call: TRBD2; j_call: TRBJ2-3; v_call: TRBV6-5; cdr3_nt: TGTGCCAGCAGGCTGACTAGCGACCCCACAGATACGCAGTATTTT; cdr3_aa: CASRLTSDPTDTQYF
clone_size: once; d_call: TRBD1; j_call: TRBJ2-7; v_call: TRBV30; cdr3_nt: TGTGCCTGGAGTGTAGGCGGGACAGGGATTACCTACGAGCAGTACTTC; cdr3_aa: CAWSVGGTGITYEQYF
clone_size: .; d_call: TRBD2; j_call: TRBJ2-2; v_call: TRBV9; cdr3_nt: TGTGCCAGCAGCGTAGGCCCACCGGGAGGCGGGGAGCTGTTTTTT; cdr3_aa: CASSVGPPGGGELFF
clone_size: .; d_call: TRBD1; j_call: TRBJ2-1; v_call: TRBV7-2; cdr3_nt: TGTGCCAGCAGGACGGACAGGGGAGGTTACAATGAGCAGTTCTTC; cdr3_aa: CASRTDRGGYNEQFF
clone_size: .; d_call: TRBD1; j_call: TRBJ2-2; v_call: TRBV24-1; cdr3_nt: TGTGCCACCAGTGATTTGGACAGGGCGAACACCGGGGAGCTGTTTTTT; cdr3_aa: CATSDLDRANTGELFF
clone_size: .; d_call: .; j_call: TRBJ2-1; v_call: TRBV29-1; cdr3_nt: TGCAGCGTTGAAGGGACCGGAATGGGCCCCGAGCAGTTCTTC; cdr3_aa: CSVEGTGMGPEQFF
clone_size: .; d_call: .; j_call: TRBJ2-7; v_call: TRBV4-3; cdr3_nt: TGCGCCAGCGGAAGCTCAGAACACTCCTACGAGCAGTACTTC; cdr3_aa: CASGSSEHSYEQYF
clone_size: .; d_call: .; j_call: TRBJ1-2; v_call: TRBV7-2; cdr3_nt: TGTGCCAGCAGCTTAGAGGTCTATGGCTACACCTTC; cdr3_aa: CASSLEVYGYTF
clone_size: few; d_call: .; j_call: TRBJ1-4; v_call: TRBV4-3; cdr3_nt: TGCGCCAGCAGCCAAGATGGCAGGACAAACATTAATGAAAAACTGTTTTTT; cdr3_aa: CASSQDGRTNINEKLFF
clone_size: .; d_call: .; j_call: TRBJ1-2; v_call: TRBV10-3; cdr3_nt: TGTGCCATCAGTGAAGGGTCGGCGATAAACTATGGCTACACCTTC; cdr3_aa: CAISEGSAINYGYTF
clone_size: .; d_call: TRBD1; j_call: TRBJ1-4; v_call: TRBV7-2; cdr3_nt: TGTGCCAGCAGCACCAGACAGGGACCGGATGAAAAACTGTTTTTT; cdr3_aa: CASSTRQGPDEKLFF
clone_size: .; d_call: TRBD1; j_call: TRBJ2-1; v_call: TRBV28; cdr3_nt: TGTGCCAGCAGTTCGGGACAGGGCGCCTACAATGAGCAGTTCTTC; cdr3_aa: CASSSGQGAYNEQFF
clone_size: once; d_call: .; j_call: TRBJ2-2; v_call: TRBV4-1; cdr3_nt: TGCGCCAGCAGCCAAACGGGGGCCCGAAACACCGGGGAGCTGTTTTTT; cdr3_aa: CASSQTGARNTGELFF
clone_size: .; d_call: .; j_call: TRBJ2-1; v_call: TRBV28; cdr3_nt: TGTGCCAGCAGGCTAGGGGGGGGTTGGGATGAGCAGTTCTTC; cdr3_aa: CASRLGGGWDEQFF
clone_size: .; d_call: TRBD1; j_call: TRBJ2-6; v_call: TRBV7-8; cdr3_nt: TGTGCCAGCAGCTTAAACCCCAGGGGGACTGGGGCCAACGTCCTGACTTTC; cdr3_aa: CASSLNPRGTGANVLTF
clone_size: .; d_call: TRBD1; j_call: TRBJ1-4; v_call: TRBV4-2; cdr3_nt: TGTGCCAGCAGCGGACAGGGGGAAGAAAAACTGTTTTTT; cdr3_aa: CASSGQGEEKLFF
clone_size: .; d_call: TRBD1; j_call: TRBJ2-2; v_call: TRBV24-1; cdr3_nt: TGTGCCACCAGTGCCCCGACAGGGATCACCGGGGAGCTGTTTTTT; cdr3_aa: CATSAPTGITGELFF
clone_size: .; d_call: .; j_call: TRBJ1-4; v_call: TRBV7-2; cdr3_nt: TGTGCCAGCAGCTTAGAGGGACAACCGGATAATGAAAAACTGTTTTTT; cdr3_aa: CASSLEGQPDNEKLFF
clone_size: .; d_call: TRBD1; j_call: TRBJ1-4; v_call: TRBV4-2; cdr3_nt: TGTGCCAGCAGTCGTACAGGGGCAGGGGAAAAACTGTTTTTT; cdr3_aa: CASSRTGAGEKLFF
clone_size: .; d_call: .; j_call: TRBJ1-2; v_call: TRBV3-1/TRBV3-2; cdr3_nt: TGTGCCAGCAGTTACTTGACGGATTCTTATGGCTACACCTTC; cdr3_aa: CASSYLTDSYGYTF
clone_size: .; d_call: .; j_call: TRBJ1-1; v_call: TRBV5-1; cdr3_nt: TGCGCCAGCAGCTTGGATATCGCAGGGAAGAACACTGAAGCTTTCTTT; cdr3_aa: CASSLDIAGKNTEAFF
clone_size: .; d_call: .; j_call: TRBJ2-1; v_call: TRBV5-1; cdr3_nt: TGCGCCAGCAGCTTGGGGGTAGCGGACAGCTCCTACAATGAGCAGTTCTTC; cdr3_aa: CASSLGVADSSYNEQFF
clone_size: .; d_call: TRBD1; j_call: TRBJ2-4; v_call: TRBV5-5; cdr3_nt: TGTGCCAGCAGCTTGGCCCCCCAGGGGGAAAACATTCAGTACTTC; cdr3_aa: CASSLAPQGENIQYF
clone_size: .; d_call: TRBD2; j_call: TRBJ2-5; v_call: TRBV23-1; cdr3_nt: TGCGCCAGCAGTCAATCACCTCTAGCGGGGCTACAAGAGACCCAGTACTTC; cdr3_aa: CASSQSPLAGLQETQYF
clone_size: .; d_call: .; j_call: TRBJ1-2; v_call: TRBV2; cdr3_nt: TGTGCCAGCAGGGAACAGGGCGCCCATGGCTACACCTTC; cdr3_aa: CASREQGAHGYTF
clone_size: .; d_call: .; j_call: TRBJ1-6; v_call: TRBV7-8; cdr3_nt: TGTGCCAGCAGCTTAGTAGGAGGCTTATGGAATTCACCCCTCCACTTT; cdr3_aa: CASSLVGGLWNSPLHF